The clone carrying this T cell receptor beta chain was observed a few times. Its matching antigen is unknown. The data are from a study of T cells in Graves' hyperthyroidism and ophthalmopathy. Lactation, pregnancy, other autoimmune disease or uncontrolled infection led to exclusion of patients. Each 10 ml fresh peripheral blood draw supplied the PBMCs. Study findings and constraints: Ophthalmopathy was model-predicted a median about 6.7 months pre-onset. Researchers report that a 13 V-J model separated ophthalmopathy from stable hyperthyroidism.

There were TCR beta CDR3 regions amplified from RNA transcripts. Primed by the HTBI set, a first-round RT-PCR was run on the TCR CDR3. Each CDR3 protein is one row after TCRdb ran MiXCR on the multiplex PCR reads. The table lists 500,000 or so distinct CDR3 sequences, approximately 17% of them singletons. Germline loops: CDR1 SGDLS, CDR2 YYNGEE. This CDR3 is 14 amino acids long. The V end lost 2 bases, the J end lost 7 bases, and 12 bases lay between the germline ends. Sequencing was done on a sample of blood. The chain carries TRBV9 and TRBJ2-2, with D possibly TRBD1 on 5 matching bases. The sequence came from a woman under 30 with Graves' ophthalmopathy. CDR3 amino acids: CASSVEGASGELFF. CDR3 nucleotides: TGTGCCAGCAGCGTTGAAGGGGCGAGCGGGGAGCTGTTTTTT.